The following is a T cell receptor (beta chain) sequence with its context. The data were obtained in a study of shared clonotypes between healthy human individuals. The protocol was immunoSEQ multiplex PCR, while the TCRdb copy is restricted to in-frame clones and leaves out a portion. The top ten hold around 1.8% of the sample, which has hundreds of thousands of clones, 60% to 75% seen once. The specimen sequenced was memory CD4+ T cells sorted from blood. The subset denotes: CD45RA-negative fraction. The clonotype comes from a woman aged 30 to 39 in good health.

The CDR3 here is CAWSGSGGGYGYTF. In DNA, the CDR3 is TGTGCCTGGAGTGGTTCAGGGGGAGGCTATGGCTACACCTTC. V gene TRBV30 combines with J gene TRBJ1-2; 7 bases match TRBD1. This CDR3 region has 14 residues. V gave up 1 base and J gave up 4 bases; unmatched junction bases: 6. The germline gives CDR1 GTSNPN, CDR2 SVGIG (reference sequence).